The 20 T cell receptor beta chains reported below all come from one sample, sequenced in a study of blood T cells in healthy people across ages. A second PCR of roughly 7 to 11 cycles used a sample-barcoded 5' primer and a J-beta primer mix. MiXCR, run by TCRdb on the 5' RACE reads, gives a single entry per CDR3 protein. The sample has 550,000 to 800,000 distinct CDR3 sequences, approximately 21% seen once. Sequencing input: blood. Receptor source: a man aged 65-85 years in good health.

This clonotype was seen a few times. J is TRBJ2-5 and V is TRBV7-2; 8 bases match TRBD2. Judging by the DNA end, TRBJ2-1 fits better; the J call may be wrong. The CDR3 is 15 amino acids. CDR1 and CDR2 from the germline V gene are SGHTA and FQGNSA. CDR3 in amino acids: CASSLAGEAGARQFF. DNA for the CDR3: TGTGCCAGCAGCTTAGCAGGGGAAGCGGGAGCAAGGCAGTTCTTC.

This clonotype was detected only a few times. A read error is possible here, since a much larger clone lies one base away. The V and J genes are TRBV29-1 and TRBJ1-2; D is unresolved. The CDR3 covers 14 residues. The germline gives CDR1 SQVTM, CDR2 ANQGSEA. Between the trimmed V and J ends, which lost 1 base and 0 bases, there was a span of 9 bases. This CDR3 is CSVEGHSSNYGYTF. In DNA form, the CDR3 reads TGCAGCGTTGAAGGACACAGCTCTAACTATGGCTACACCTTC. The entire variable domain, with the rest obtained from reference TRBV29-1 and TRBJ1-2, is as follows: SAVISQKPSRDICQRGTSLTIQCQVDSQVTMMFWYRQQPGQSLTLIATANQGSEATYESGFVIDKFPISRPNLTFSTLTVSNMSPEDSSIYLCSVEGHSSNYGYTFGSGTRLTVV.

Concerning this clonotype itself: Possible read error: a much larger clone is one base away. This is likely a read error, given that the CDR3 carries no conserved phenylalanine or tryptophan at its end. The rearrangement joins TRBV20-1 to TRBJ2-1; the match to TRBD2 covers 15 bases. This CDR3 has 17 residues. Per germline, CDR1 DFQATT and CDR2 SNEGSKA (reference sequence). The trim removed 6 bases at V and 5 bases at J, leaving 11 bases unmatched. CDR3 DNA sequence: TGCAGTGCAAGGAAGGCCGGGACTAGCGGGAGGCACAATGAGCAGTTCCTC. Translating it yields CSARKAGTSGRHNEQFL.

The chain recombines TRBV20-1 with TRBJ2-5, with D maybe TRBD2 (6 bases). The assigned J gene may be wrong: the sequence end matches TRBJ2-1 better. Germline CDR1 DFQATT, CDR2 SNEGSKA (reference sequence). The CDR3 length is 18 residues. The CDR3 DNA sequence: TGCAGTGCTAGACCTACCGACACCCGCAGAGGGAGGTCCGATGAGCAGTTCTTC. Its protein product is CSARPTDTRRGRSDEQFF.

The chain combines TRBV4-1 with TRBJ2-1, with D perhaps being TRBD1 or TRBD2 (5 bases each). Germline lookup yields CDR1 MGHRA and CDR2 YSYEKL. The CDR3 is 17 amino acids. The V and J ends lost 4 bases and 8 bases respectively, with 24 bases between them. The CDR3 here is CASSLRTGTKIRDEQFF. Written as DNA, the CDR3 is TGCGCCAGCAGCCTTCGGACCGGGACGAAGATACGGGATGAGCAGTTCTTC.

This clonotype was observed a few times. The CDR3: CASISDRGDYNEQFF. The CDR3 coding sequence is TGTGCCAGCATCTCCGACAGGGGGGACTACAATGAGCAGTTCTTC. The chain uses TRBV25-1 and TRBJ2-1; 9 bases are a match to TRBD1. The J segment lost 3 bases and the V segment lost 7 bases, leaving 7 bases of the junction unmatched. There are 15 residues in the CDR3. Looked up from germline, CDR1 is MGHDK and CDR2 is SYGVNS.

This sequence joins TRBV6-6 and TRBJ2-2, with D unresolved. Per the germline V gene, CDR1 is MNHNY and CDR2 is SVGAGI (reference sequence). V was pared by 2 bases and J by 6 bases, with 7 bases between. The CDR3 has 13 residues. The CDR3 sequence: CASSYRDPGELFF. Here the CDR3 DNA reads TGTGCCAGCAGTTACAGGGATCCCGGGGAGCTGTTTTTT.

The table lists this clonotype with many counts. The rearrangement uses TRBV7-2 and TRBJ2-7, with D possibly being TRBD1 (6 bases). Germline V lookup: CDR1 SGHTA, CDR2 FQGNSA. This CDR3 is built from 13 residues. V was pared by 5 bases and J by 5 bases, with 13 bases between. CDR3 protein: CASSLLQGNEQYF. The CDR3 coding sequence is TGTGCCAGCAGCCTCCTACAGGGCAACGAGCAGTACTTC.

This rearrangement joins TRBV12-3 or TRBV12-4 to TRBJ2-7, with TRBD1 matching over 7 bases. The trim removed 4 bases at V and 3 bases at J, leaving 6 bases unmatched. This CDR3 is built from 14 residues. The CDR3 DNA is TGTGCCAGCAGTTCGCCGGGACAGAACTACGAGCAGTACTTC. Protein: CASSSPGQNYEQYF.

This chain joins TRBV5-1 and TRBJ1-2; the D gene is possibly TRBD1 (5 bases). The CDR3 loop spans 15 amino acids. V lost 3 bases, J lost 4 bases, and 16 bases lay in between. The germline V gene has CDR1 SGHRS and CDR2 YFSETQ. CDR3 sequence (DNA): TGCGCCAGCAGCTCACAGGACCTCCGCAGCTATGGCTACACCTTC. This translates into CASSSQDLRSYGYTF.

CDR3 coding DNA: TGTGCCAGCAGTTTAGACGTATTTGGGGCCCAGTACTTC. This gives the protein CASSLDVFGAQYF. The chain links TRBV12-3 or TRBV12-4 to TRBJ2-5; D call uncertain. This CDR3 has 13 amino acids. V gave up 1 base and J gave up 9 bases, with 12 bases separating them.

The V and J genes are TRBV12-3 or TRBV12-4 and TRBJ2-1, with D perhaps given as TRBD1 or TRBD2 (5 bases each). The V end was cut by 1 base, the J end by 8 bases, with 9 bases between. The CDR3 contains 13 residues. The CDR3: CASSLGGTHEQFF. The CDR3 DNA follows: TGTGCCAGCAGTTTAGGAGGGACCCATGAGCAGTTCTTC.

V is TRBV6-1 and J is TRBJ1-4; D ambiguous. Looked up from germline, CDR1 is MNHNS and CDR2 is SASEGT. There are 13 residues in the CDR3. The V gene lost 7 bases and the J gene lost 5 bases, with 11 bases spanning the gap. CDR3 in DNA: TGTGCCAGCACCCGGGTTAGGAATGAAAAACTGTTTTTT. Amino acid sequence: CASTRVRNEKLFF.

This clonotype appeared many times. This rearrangement joins TRBV12-3 or TRBV12-4 to TRBJ2-7; D ambiguous. Trimming cost V 3 bases and J 7 bases, with 10 bases left between them. The CDR3 contains 12 residues. The CDR3 nucleotides read TGTGCCAGCAGTTTCACTCTGGGGGAGCAGTACTTC. Protein: CASSFTLGEQYF.

V and J are TRBV15 and TRBJ2-2; 7 positions agree with TRBD1. The J segment lost 3 bases and the V segment lost 0 bases, leaving 7 bases of the junction unmatched. The CDR3 length is 17 residues. Germline loops: CDR1 LNHNV, CDR2 YYDKDF (reference sequence). The CDR3 nucleotides are TGTGCCACCAGCAGAGAACAGGGGCGATTTGACACCGGGGAGCTGTTTTTT. Translation gives CATSREQGRFDTGELFF.

The V gene is TRBV7-2, the J gene TRBJ2-7, with D possibly matching TRBD2 (5 bases). V was cut by 1 base and J by 7 bases, with 11 bases left in between. The CDR3 runs to 13 residues. Germline V CDR1 and CDR2: SGHTA, FQGNSA. The CDR3 is CASSLERAVEQYF. DNA of the CDR3: TGTGCCAGCAGCTTAGAGCGAGCGGTGGAGCAGTACTTC.

This clonotype was picked up a small number of times. The chain joins TRBV2 to TRBJ2-5; TRBD2 matches at 9 bases. The last part of the DNA fits TRBJ2-1 better; the J call may be wrong. Per germline, CDR1 SNHLY and CDR2 FYNNEI. The CDR3 spans 14 residues. In DNA, the CDR3 is TGTGCCAGCATGCGGGCTAGCGGGATTGATGAGCAGTTCTTC. Amino acid sequence: CASMRASGIDEQFF.

At least ten counts were recorded for this clonotype. The chain recombines TRBV29-1 with TRBJ2-7; 14 bases fit TRBD2. The CDR3 runs 13 residues. After removal of 6 bases from V and 5 bases from J, the junction contained 3 bases not matched to a gene. The germline V gene has CDR1 SQVTM and CDR2 ANQGSEA. The CDR3 coding sequence is TGCAGCGTCGCGGGACTAGCGGGAGACGAGCAGTACTTC. Encoded protein: CSVAGLAGDEQYF.

This clonotype appeared a few times. The junction and the germline gene differ at one end; a read error may be behind it. The genes are TRBV12-3 or TRBV12-4 and TRBJ1-2; D call uncertain. The CDR3 runs to 14 residues. This chain's CDR3 is CDSSLLAGGGGYTF. CDR3 DNA sequence: TGTGACAGCAGTTTATTGGCAGGAGGAGGCGGCTACACCTTC.

The chain combines TRBV3-1 with TRBJ1-2; 8 nucleotides match TRBD1. The CDR3 sequence is 20 residues long. V gave up 0 bases and J gave up 0 bases; unmatched junction bases: 15. From germline, CDR1 is LGHDT and CDR2 YNNKEL (reference sequence). The DNA for the CDR3 is TGTGCCAGCAGCCAAGATTTGGCCAGGGGGCGCCCGATAGCTAACTATGGCTACACCTTC. Its protein product is CASSQDLARGRPIANYGYTF.